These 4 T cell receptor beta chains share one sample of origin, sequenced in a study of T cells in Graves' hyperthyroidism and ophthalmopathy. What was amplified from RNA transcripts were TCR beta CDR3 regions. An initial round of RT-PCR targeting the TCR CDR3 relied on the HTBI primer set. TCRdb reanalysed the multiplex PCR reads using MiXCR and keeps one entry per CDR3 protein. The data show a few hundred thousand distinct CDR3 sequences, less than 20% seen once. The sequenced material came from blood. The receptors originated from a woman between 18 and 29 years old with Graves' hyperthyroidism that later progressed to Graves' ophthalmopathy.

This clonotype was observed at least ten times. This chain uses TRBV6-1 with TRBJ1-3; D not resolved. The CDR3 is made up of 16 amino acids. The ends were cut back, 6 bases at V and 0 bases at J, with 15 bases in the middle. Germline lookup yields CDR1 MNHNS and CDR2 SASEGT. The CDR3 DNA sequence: TGTGCCAGCAGACCCTCGGGAACCAACTCTGGAAACACCATATATTTT. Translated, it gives CASRPSGTNSGNTIYF.

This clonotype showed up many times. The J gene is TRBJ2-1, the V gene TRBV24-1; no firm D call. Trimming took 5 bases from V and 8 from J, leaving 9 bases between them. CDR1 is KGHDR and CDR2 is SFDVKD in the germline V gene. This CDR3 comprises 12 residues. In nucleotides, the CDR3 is TGTGCCACCAGTGGGAGTGTGCATGAGCAGTTCTTC. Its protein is CATSGSVHEQFF.

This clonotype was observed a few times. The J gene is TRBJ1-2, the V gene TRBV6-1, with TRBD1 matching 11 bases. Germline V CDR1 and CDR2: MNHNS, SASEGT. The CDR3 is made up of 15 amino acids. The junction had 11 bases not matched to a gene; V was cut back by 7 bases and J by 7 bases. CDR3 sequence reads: CASTAGQGGSRGYTF. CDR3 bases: TGTGCCAGCACTGCGGGACAGGGGGGTTCTCGTGGCTACACCTTC.

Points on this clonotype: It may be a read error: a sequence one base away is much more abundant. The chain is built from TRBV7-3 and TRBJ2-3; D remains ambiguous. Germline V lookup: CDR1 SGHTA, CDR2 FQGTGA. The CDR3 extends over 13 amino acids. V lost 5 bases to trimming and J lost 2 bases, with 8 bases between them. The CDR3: CASSTRITDTQYF. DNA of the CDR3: TGTGCCAGCAGCACCCGGATCACAGATACGCAGTATTTT.